This T cell receptor beta chain appears in the sequencing data of a study of blood T cell repertoires in COVID-19. Study overall: PBMCs, B-cell-depleted T cells, or T cells were the source of the cDNA or gDNA that made up the material.

Germline-derived CDR1 and CDR2 are SGDLS and YYNGEE. Trimming took 2 bases from V and 8 from J; bases not matched to a gene: 13. The CDR3 covers 17 residues. The method was immunoSEQ multiplex PCR; TCRdb's version includes in-frame clones alone and lacks a portion of them. The table lists some 31,000 clones, 85% to 95% of them singletons. This chain connects TRBV9 to TRBJ2-1, with 10 bases matching TRBD2. The receptor was isolated from a human donor in a cohort sampled during active COVID-19. Sequences were obtained from peripheral blood. The DNA of the CDR3 is TGTGCCAGCAGCGTGGAGTTCGGGGCTAGCGGGAGTTATGAGCAGTTCTTC. Its protein product is CASSVEFGASGSYEQFF.